Listed here is a single TCR beta chain. These data come from a study of blood T cell repertoires in COVID-19. Turning to the study itself: Sites in the United States, Italy and Spain provided acute and convalescent COVID-19 samples. PBMCs, B-cell-depleted T cells, or T cells were the source of the cDNA or gDNA that made up the material.

Study processing details: Scientists estimated how many nucleated cells there were by amplifying reference gene primers. TCRdb keeps only in-frame clones here, not all; method: immunoSEQ multiplex PCR. V and J calls and clone size follow that table, whereas D and trimming were derived from the DNA. The sample has roughly 30,000 clones, 89% seen once; the top ten hold over 25%. CDR1 is LGHNA and CDR2 is YNFKEQ in the germline V gene. The length of the CDR3 is 16 residues. Germline trimming cut 5 bases from V and 2 bases from J; bases unmatched to any gene: 5. This sequence joins TRBV4-2 and TRBJ2-2; 10 nucleotides match TRBD1. Sequencing used peripheral blood. The sequence came from a man aged 80 or over with acute or convalescent COVID-19. The CDR3 nucleotides read TGTGCCAGCAGCACCGGGACAGGGGTCAACACCGGGGAGCTGTTTTTT. Translated: CASSTGTGVNTGELFF.